Following are 27 T cell receptor beta chains from one sample sequenced in a study of shared clonotypes between healthy human individuals. Clones were read by immunoSEQ multiplex PCR, and TCRdb kept only the in-frame ones, dropping some. The profile covers about 2.4 million clones, with 93% appearing a single time and approximately 0.35% taken by the ten largest. Sequenced sample: naive CD4+ T cells from PBMCs. Documented subset: CD45RA+ positively selected. The source is a man younger than 35 in good health. Some clones in this sample may be carry-over from other donors' samples.

The V call is TRBV9, the J call TRBJ2-2, with D possibly being TRBD1 (5 bases). This CDR3 is built from 14 residues. Trimming pared 6 bases from V and 6 bases from J, leaving 15 bases between. Germline V gene lookup returns CDR1 SGDLS and CDR2 YYNGEE. The CDR3 coding sequence is TGTGCCAGCACCCAGGGCTCAATTCCCGGGGAGCTGTTTTTT. Translated, it gives CASTQGSIPGELFF. The whole variable domain, filled in from reference TRBV9 and TRBJ2-2, reads DSGVTQTPKHLITATGQRVTLRCSPRSGDLSVYWYQQSLDQGLQFLIQYYNGEERAKGNILERFSAQQFPDLHSELNLSSLELGDSALYFCASTQGSIPGELFFGEGSRLTVL.

The rearrangement uses TRBV14 and TRBJ1-4; D ambiguous. The CDR3 runs 13 residues. The germline CDR1 and CDR2 sequences are SGHDN and FVKESK. Between the trimmed V and J ends, which lost 0 bases and 13 bases, there was a span of 12 bases. The CDR3 DNA reads TGTGCCAGCAGCCAAGATCTAGTACTGGGACTGTTTTTT. This codes for CASSQDLVLGLFF.

The CDR3 region is CASSQEIASGTYEQYF. The DNA of the CDR3 is TGCGCCAGCAGCCAAGAAATCGCTAGCGGGACCTACGAGCAGTACTTC. The chain carries TRBV4-3 and TRBJ2-5, with 9 bases fitting TRBD2. The tail of the sequence fits TRBJ2-7 better, so the J call may be wrong. The CDR3 runs to 16 residues. Germline loops: CDR1 LGHNA, CDR2 YSLEER.

The chain has TRBV27 and TRBJ2-5; D is possibly TRBD2 (6 bases). The DNA end lines up better with TRBJ2-7; the J call may be wrong. The CDR3 runs 15 residues. The germline V gene has CDR1 MNHEY and CDR2 SMNVEV (reference sequence). CDR3 residues: CASSRKWDLAYEQYF. Written as DNA, the CDR3 is TGTGCCAGCAGCCGGAAGTGGGACTTAGCGTACGAGCAGTACTTC.

The chain links TRBV5-1 to TRBJ2-1; no definite D call. CDR1 is SGHRS, CDR2 YFSETQ, per germline. V lost 4 bases and J 8 bases, leaving 16 bases between the germline ends. The CDR3 contains 14 residues. The CDR3 region has the DNA TGCGCCAGCAGCGGCGCTGGTGGTGGCGATGAGCAGTTCTTC. Amino acids: CASSGAGGGDEQFF.

The rearrangement links TRBV29-1 to TRBJ2-5; 8 bases agree with TRBD1. CDR1 SQVTM and CDR2 ANQGSEA come from the germline V gene. This CDR3 comprises 10 residues. V was clipped by 4 bases and J by 13 bases; unmatched bases: 5. The CDR3 loop is CSVGGDRGYF. In DNA, the CDR3 is TGCAGCGTTGGAGGTGACAGGGGGTACTTC.

This clone showed up just once. The V gene is TRBV5-1, the J gene TRBJ2-3, with 7 bases fitting TRBD2. CDR3 length: 15 amino acids. Germline trimming cut 2 bases from V and 2 bases from J; bases unmatched to any gene: 5. Germline CDR1 is SGHRS and CDR2 is YFSETQ. DNA for the CDR3: TGCGCCAGCAGCTTCGCTAGCGGAATCACAGATACGCAGTATTTT. Residues: CASSFASGITDTQYF. Combining the CDR3 with reference TRBV5-1 and TRBJ2-3 gives the whole variable domain KAGVTQTPRYLIKTRGQQVTLSCSPISGHRSVSWYQQTPGQGLQFLFEYFSETQRNKGNFPGRFSGRQFSNSRSEMNVSTLELGDSALYLCASSFASGITDTQYFGPGTRLTVL.

The V gene is TRBV6-6, the J gene TRBJ2-7, with D possibly TRBD1 on 6 matching bases. Trimming stripped 6 bases from V and 3 bases from J, with 9 bases between. CDR3 size: 12 residues. The germline CDR1 and CDR2 sequences are MNHNY and SVGAGI (reference sequence). CDR3 in DNA: TGTGCCAGCAGGGGGGCGAACTACGAGCAGTACTTC. This translates into CASRGANYEQYF.

Note on this clone: This specimen includes other DNA sequences encoding the same CDR3. The CDR3 coding sequence is TGTGCCAGTAGTCCCACCGCAACTAATGAAAAACTGTTTTTT. It is translated as CASSPTATNEKLFF. The J gene is TRBJ1-4, the V gene TRBV19, with D uncertain. The CDR3 is made up of 14 amino acids. Trimming took 5 bases from V and 0 from J, leaving 7 bases between them. From germline, CDR1 is LNHDA and CDR2 SQIVND (reference sequence).

This sequence joins TRBV2 and TRBJ1-1; 7 bases fit TRBD1. The CDR3 is 15 amino acids. CDR1 is SNHLY, CDR2 FYNNEI, per germline. The V and J ends lost 4 bases and 4 bases, in that order; junction bases with no gene match: 9. CDR3 loop: CASSAQTGAITEAFF. Written as DNA, the CDR3 is TGTGCCAGCAGTGCCCAAACAGGGGCGATCACTGAAGCTTTCTTT.

The CDR3: CASSRGQPGNTIYF. The DNA for the CDR3 is TGTGCCAGCAGCCGGGGACAGCCGGGAAACACCATATATTTT. V gene TRBV7-7 combines with J gene TRBJ1-3; 7 nucleotides agree with TRBD1. The junction had 5 bases not matched to a gene; V was cut back by 5 bases and J by 4 bases. The CDR3 contains 14 residues. Looked up from germline, CDR1 is SSHAT and CDR2 is FNYEAQ (reference sequence).

CDR3 protein: CASRTVAGATGELFF. The CDR3, as DNA: TGTGCCAGCAGGACCGTAGCGGGGGCCACCGGGGAGCTGTTTTTT. The V and J genes are TRBV7-9 and TRBJ2-2, with TRBD2 matching 9 bases. Germline assignment: CDR1 SEHNR and CDR2 FQNEAQ (reference sequence). This CDR3 region has 15 residues. Unmatched junction bases numbered 6, after V lost 6 bases and J lost 4 bases.

As to this clone: Other DNA sequences within the sample encode an identical CDR3. The J gene is TRBJ2-3, the V gene TRBV18; the D gene is possibly TRBD2 (7 bases). Trimming removed 2 bases at V and 2 bases at J, with 8 bases between. The CDR3 is 14 amino acids. Germline CDR1 is KGHSH and CDR2 is LQKENI. This chain's CDR3 is CASSPAGATDTQYF. The CDR3 bases are TGTGCCAGCTCACCAGCGGGGGCCACAGATACGCAGTATTTT. Full variable domain (remainder filled in from reference TRBV18 and TRBJ2-3): NAGVMQNPRHLVRRRGQEARLRCSPMKGHSHVYWYRQLPEEGLKFMVYLQKENIIDESGMPKERFSAEFPKEGPSILRIQQVVRGDSAAYFCASSPAGATDTQYFGPGTRLTVL.

The chain has TRBV5-4 and TRBJ2-7; the D gene could be TRBD1 or TRBD2 (5 bases each). The germline V gene has CDR1 SGHNT and CDR2 YYREEE (reference sequence). The V end lost 4 bases, the J end lost 3 bases, and 14 bases lay between the germline ends. The CDR3 runs 14 residues. The CDR3 DNA sequence: TGTGCCAGCAGCCCCTCGGGACGGAACTACGAGCAGTACTTC. Amino acids: CASSPSGRNYEQYF.

The J gene is TRBJ2-4, the V gene TRBV5-1; D is ambiguous. Trimming cost V 3 bases and J 6 bases, with 13 bases left between them. This CDR3 comprises 14 residues. CDR1 SGHRS and CDR2 YFSETQ come from the germline V gene. Written as DNA, the CDR3 is TGCGCCAGCAGCTCTGTCCCAGACGGAAACATTCAGTACTTC. It encodes CASSSVPDGNIQYF.

Notes on this clone: Other nucleotide sequences from this sample produce the same CDR3. This chain uses TRBV5-1 with TRBJ2-3, with 10 bases fitting TRBD2. With V trimmed by 0 bases and J by 1 base, 2 bases remained unmatched. CDR1 SGHRS and CDR2 YFSETQ come from the germline V gene. The CDR3 sequence is 16 residues long. CDR3 protein: CASSLVGTSGTDTQYF. DNA of the CDR3: TGCGCCAGCAGCTTGGTAGGGACTAGCGGCACAGATACGCAGTATTTT.

The CDR3 here is CASSLFALAGGTDTQYF. The CDR3 region has the DNA TGTGCCAGCAGTTTGTTCGCATTGGCAGGGGGGACAGATACGCAGTATTTT. This chain joins TRBV27 and TRBJ2-3; weak D call: TRBD1 (7 bases). The V gene's germline CDR1 is MNHEY and CDR2 SMNVEV (reference sequence). The CDR3 extends over 17 amino acids. Trimming stripped 3 bases from V and 3 bases from J, with 19 bases between.

This clone was observed at least ten times. Other nucleotide sequences from this sample produce the same CDR3. The V gene is TRBV30, the J gene TRBJ2-1; tentative D call: TRBD1 (6 bases). The germline CDR1 and CDR2 sequences are GTSNPN and SVGIG (reference sequence). There are 14 residues in the CDR3. V lost 0 bases and J lost 7, with 13 bases in between. The CDR3 DNA is TGTGCCTGGAGTGTTCAGGGGATTCGGAATGAGCAGTTCTTC. Amino acid sequence: CAWSVQGIRNEQFF.

V and J are TRBV7-2 and TRBJ1-2; no reliable D call. Germline CDR1 SGHTA, CDR2 FQGNSA. This CDR3 comprises 16 residues. Trimming removed 3 bases from V and 8 bases from J, with 22 bases in between. In nucleotides, the CDR3 is TGTGCCAGCAGCTTGGAATCTGGTCCCACCTCGGGCGGCTACACCTTC. The encoded protein is CASSLESGPTSGGYTF.

The chain carries TRBV20-1 and TRBJ2-1; D remains ambiguous. This CDR3 is 11 amino acids long. With 6 bases removed from V and 7 bases from J, the gap between germline ends came to 10 bases. Looked up from germline, CDR1 is DFQATT and CDR2 is SNEGSKA (reference sequence). The CDR3 protein is CSAAPWNEQFF. The CDR3 coding sequence is TGCAGTGCCGCACCTTGGAATGAGCAGTTCTTC.

V usage is TRBV7-9 and J usage is TRBJ1-5, with a weak D call TRBD1 (6 bases). The V end lost 7 bases, the J end lost 5 bases, and 24 bases lay between the germline ends. CDR3 length equals 17 residues. Germline-derived CDR1 and CDR2 are SEHNR and FQNEAQ (reference sequence). CDR3 sequence: CASKLGGPYRSHQPQHF. CDR3 coding DNA: TGTGCCAGCAAGCTGGGGGGGCCATACAGGTCACATCAGCCCCAGCATTTT.

This chain joins TRBV18 and TRBJ1-1; D is ambiguous. The CDR3 contains 15 residues. CDR1 and CDR2 from the germline V gene are KGHSH and LQKENI. V shed 3 bases and J shed 3 bases, with 14 bases lying between them. CDR3 in DNA: TGTGCCAGCTCACCGTTCCTAGGAATTGACACTGAAGCTTTCTTT. As protein: CASSPFLGIDTEAFF.

This rearrangement joins TRBV2 to TRBJ2-1; 9 nucleotides line up with TRBD2. Germline V gives CDR1 SNHLY, CDR2 FYNNEI. This CDR3 is built from 15 residues. Unmatched junction bases numbered 11, after V lost 6 bases and J lost 8 bases. The CDR3 nucleotides are TGTGCCAGCAGCGTCCGTAGCGGGAGTTGGTATGAGCAGTTCTTC. It is translated as CASSVRSGSWYEQFF.

Concerning this clone: Other DNA variants within this sample encode the same CDR3. The V call is TRBV18, the J call TRBJ1-1; D gene ambiguous. Germline lookup yields CDR1 KGHSH and CDR2 LQKENI. The length of the CDR3 is 14 residues. Trimming removed 0 bases at V and 1 base at J, with 6 bases between. The CDR3: CASSPPTGNTEAFF. Written as DNA, the CDR3 is TGTGCCAGCTCACCACCGACCGGGAACACTGAAGCTTTCTTT.

On this clone itself: Other DNA sequences in this specimen translate into the identical CDR3. The CDR3 DNA is TGCGCCAGCAGTCCTGGACAGACCACAGATACGCAGTATTTT. Encoded protein: CASSPGQTTDTQYF. This chain connects TRBV5-1 to TRBJ2-3; perhaps TRBD1 as D (6 bases). This CDR3 has 14 amino acids. The V end was cut by 5 bases, the J end by 2 bases, with 12 bases between. Germline CDR1 is SGHRS and CDR2 is YFSETQ.

The V call is TRBV25-1, the J call TRBJ1-1; TRBD1 agrees at 10 bases. Germline CDR1 reads MGHDK; CDR2 reads SYGVNS. V dropped 8 bases and J dropped 5; count of bases not matched to a gene: 5. CDR3 length equals 13 residues. Here the CDR3 reads CASLWTGGTEAFF. The DNA of the CDR3 is TGTGCCAGCCTATGGACAGGGGGGACTGAAGCTTTCTTT. The whole variable domain, remainder taken from reference TRBV25-1 and TRBJ1-1, is EADIYQTPRYLVIGTGKKITLECSQTMGHDKMYWYQQDPGMELHLIHYSYGVNSTEKGDLSSESTVSRIRTEHFPLTLESARPSHTSQYLCASLWTGGTEAFFGQGTRLTVV.

The V gene is TRBV28, the J gene TRBJ1-5; D remains unclear. Trimming took 6 bases from V and 4 from J, leaving 10 bases between them. In germline, CDR1 is MDHEN, CDR2 SYDVKM. The CDR3 is made up of 13 amino acids. The CDR3 loop reads CASSLGANQPQHF. DNA of the CDR3: TGTGCCAGCAGCTTGGGTGCTAATCAGCCCCAGCATTTT.